One and the same sample provided the 31 T cell receptor beta chains below, sequenced in a study of neurological immune-mediated disorders. TCRdb re-called the 5' RACE reads with MiXCR, one entry per CDR3 protein. The data show over 45,000 distinct CDR3 sequences, 4.5% to 7% seen once. Input material: CD4+ T cells from blood. Receptors originate from a woman aged 18-29 years with multiple sclerosis.

At least ten counts were recorded for this clonotype. This chain connects TRBV10-3 to TRBJ2-3, with D perhaps TRBD1 (6 bases). The V gene's germline CDR1 is ENHRY and CDR2 SYGVKD. V lost 6 bases and J lost 5, with 15 bases in between. There are 14 residues in the CDR3. CDR3 nucleotide sequence: TGTGCCATCAGCGGACAGCCCGCTGTAGATACGCAGTATTTT. It specifies CAISGQPAVDTQYF.

This clonotype was recorded many times. This sequence joins TRBV20-1 and TRBJ2-5; TRBD1 might be the D (6 bases). The V gene's germline CDR1 is DFQATT and CDR2 SNEGSKA (reference sequence). The CDR3 totals 13 residues. V lost 3 bases and J 0 bases, leaving 8 bases between the germline ends. CDR3 in DNA: TGCAGTGCTAGGTGGACAGACCAAGAGACCCAGTACTTC. This gives the protein CSARWTDQETQYF.

This clonotype was seen ten or more times. The chain has TRBV12-3 or TRBV12-4 and TRBJ2-3; D might be TRBD2 (6 bases). The CDR3 runs to 16 residues. Trimming cost V 6 bases and J 0 bases, with 16 bases left between them. In DNA form, the CDR3 reads TGTGCCAGCAGCCGACGCGTGGGGACTAGCACAGATACGCAGTATTTT. It encodes CASSRRVGTSTDTQYF.

This clonotype was counted at least ten times. J is TRBJ2-5 and V is TRBV7-3, with no clear D. The V end was cut by 2 bases, the J end by 4 bases, with 5 bases between. The CDR3 extends over 12 amino acids. The V gene's germline CDR1 is SGHTA and CDR2 FQGTGA. The CDR3 is CASSLGAETQYF. As DNA, the CDR3 is TGTGCCAGCAGCTTAGGAGCAGAGACCCAGTACTTC.

This clonotype occurred many times. This rearrangement joins TRBV7-2 to TRBJ2-4; D not resolved. V was pared by 2 bases and J by 7 bases, with 3 bases between. The germline CDR1 and CDR2 sequences are SGHTA and FQGNSA. This CDR3 comprises 11 residues. The CDR3 DNA sequence: TGTGCCAGCAGCTTAAGGAACATTCAGTACTTC. Residues: CASSLRNIQYF.

This clonotype was seen repeatedly, ten times or more. This chain links TRBV28 with TRBJ2-1; 8 bases map to TRBD2. Germline CDR1 reads MDHEN; CDR2 reads SYDVKM. With 3 bases clipped from V and 5 bases from J, the junction kept 3 bases outside the gene matches. The CDR3 is made up of 14 amino acids. The CDR3 protein is CASSLLAGNNEQFF. Here the CDR3 DNA reads TGTGCCAGCAGTTTGCTAGCGGGTAACAATGAGCAGTTCTTC. Full variable domain (rest looked up from reference TRBV28 and TRBJ2-1): DVKVTQSSRYLVKRTGEKVFLECVQDMDHENMFWYRQDPGLGLRLIYFSYDVKMKEKGDIPEGYSVSREKKERFSLILESASTNQTSMYLCASSLLAGNNEQFFGPGTRLTVL.

This clonotype was recorded at least ten times. The chain has TRBV6-1 and TRBJ2-1, with TRBD1 matching 8 bases. Germline CDR1 reads MNHNS; CDR2 reads SASEGT. The J segment lost 4 bases and the V segment lost 6 bases, leaving 11 bases of the junction unmatched. The CDR3 length is 16 residues. CDR3 amino acids: CASRSKTGVRYNEQFF. In nucleotides, the CDR3 is TGTGCCAGCAGGTCGAAGACAGGGGTACGGTACAATGAGCAGTTCTTC.

Ten or more counts support this clonotype. The chain combines TRBV29-1 with TRBJ1-2, with D unresolved. The CDR3 spans 12 residues. Trimming cost V 5 bases and J 4 bases, with 11 bases left between them. In germline, CDR1 is SQVTM, CDR2 ANQGSEA. The CDR3 sequence: CSVPWTAYGYTF. In nucleotides, the CDR3 is TGCAGCGTTCCCTGGACCGCCTATGGCTACACCTTC.

Ten or more counts support this clonotype. The chain uses TRBV6-6 and TRBJ2-3; D remains ambiguous. Looked up from germline, CDR1 is MNHNY and CDR2 is SVGAGI (reference sequence). The CDR3 covers 11 residues. V lost 1 base and J 5 bases, leaving 1 base between the germline ends. CDR3 region: CASSYLDTQYF. CDR3 sequence (DNA): TGTGCCAGCAGTTACTTAGATACGCAGTATTTT.

The chain combines TRBV14 with TRBJ1-6, with 7 bases aligning to TRBD1. The CDR3 is made up of 14 amino acids. Germline V gene sequence: CDR1 SGHDN, CDR2 FVKESK. With 4 bases clipped from V and 10 bases from J, the junction kept 7 bases outside the gene matches. CDR3 sequence: CASSLRTGRSPLHF. CDR3 DNA sequence: TGTGCCAGCAGCCTAAGGACAGGAAGATCACCCCTCCACTTT.

This clonotype was counted many times. The V gene is TRBV6-5, the J gene TRBJ2-5, with a tentative D call TRBD1 (6 bases). Looked up from germline, CDR1 is MNHEY and CDR2 is SVGAGI. Deletions cut 6 bases from V and 1 base from J, with 15 bases between. The CDR3 runs to 15 residues. CDR3 in DNA: TGTGCCAGCAGCCGGACAGTCAGGGTCCAAGAGACCCAGTACTTC. It yields the protein CASSRTVRVQETQYF.

This clonotype was observed many times. The chain has TRBV9 and TRBJ2-1, with a possible D match to TRBD2 (5 bases). The CDR3 consists of 13 residues. The V gene's germline CDR1 is SGDLS and CDR2 YYNGEE. V lost 0 bases and J lost 12, with 13 bases in between. The CDR3: CASSVERGSGQFF. The CDR3 DNA follows: TGTGCCAGCAGCGTAGAGCGAGGGAGTGGGCAGTTCTTC. The full variable domain, completed using reference TRBV9 and TRBJ2-1, is DSGVTQTPKHLITATGQRVTLRCSPRSGDLSVYWYQQSLDQGLQFLIQYYNGEERAKGNILERFSAQQFPDLHSELNLSSLELGDSALYFCASSVERGSGQFFGPGTRLTVL.

The J gene is TRBJ1-2, the V gene TRBV28; TRBD1 aligns across 8 bases. The CDR3 extends over 14 amino acids. The V gene's germline CDR1 is MDHEN and CDR2 SYDVKM. V shed 6 bases, J shed 6 bases, and the junction held 9 bases outside the gene matches. The CDR3 is CASSSLGTGHGYTF. The CDR3 DNA reads TGTGCCAGCAGCTCCTTGGGGACAGGCCATGGCTACACCTTC.

Ten or more counts support this clonotype. The V and J genes are TRBV29-1 and TRBJ2-3; D unclear. The V end was cut by 4 bases, the J end by 6 bases, with 8 bases between. Germline lookup yields CDR1 SQVTM and CDR2 ANQGSEA. The CDR3 loop spans 11 amino acids. CDR3 sequence (DNA): TGCAGCGTTGTAATTGGCGATACGCAGTATTTT. Protein sequence: CSVVIGDTQYF.

In its sample, this clonotype was seen many times. The J gene is TRBJ1-4, the V gene TRBV5-5, with TRBD1 matching 7 bases. Trimming cost V 1 base and J 5 bases; bases outside gene matches: 5. The germline gives CDR1 SGHKS, CDR2 YYEKEE (reference sequence). The CDR3 covers 15 residues. In nucleotides, the CDR3 is TGTGCCAGCAGCTTGCGACAGGGTGTCAATGAAAAACTGTTTTTT. Its protein product is CASSLRQGVNEKLFF.

There are many counts of this clonotype. The V gene is TRBV11-2, the J gene TRBJ2-3; weak D call: TRBD2 (7 bases). V was clipped by 2 bases and J by 5 bases, with 17 bases between them. The CDR3 length is 16 residues. Germline V gene data show CDR1 as SGHAT and CDR2 as FQNNGV. The CDR3 nucleotides read TGTGCCAGCAGCTTACTGTTAGCGGGCAGGGGAGATACGCAGTATTTT. As protein: CASSLLLAGRGDTQYF.

This clonotype was found many times. The CDR3: CASMLSSQANYGYTF. The CDR3 region has the DNA TGTGCCAGCATGTTGTCGTCACAGGCGAACTATGGCTACACCTTC. The V call is TRBV6-2 or TRBV6-3, the J call TRBJ1-2, with a possible D match to TRBD1 (5 bases). This CDR3 is built from 15 residues. Looked up from germline, CDR1 is MNHEY and CDR2 is SVGEGT. With 7 bases removed from V and 2 bases from J, the gap between germline ends came to 17 bases.

This clonotype was counted ten times or more. The chain uses TRBV7-2 and TRBJ2-5, with unresolved D. The V end was cut by 5 bases, the J end by 4 bases, with 20 bases between. CDR1 and CDR2 from the germline V gene are SGHTA and FQGNSA. This CDR3 is 16 amino acids long. The CDR3, as DNA: TGTGCCAGCAGCCCGACTGCCAGGCCCAAAAGAGAGACCCAGTACTTC. This sequence encodes CASSPTARPKRETQYF.

At least ten counts were recorded for this clonotype. The rearrangement uses TRBV28 and TRBJ2-5; TRBD2 matches at 10 bases. Per germline, CDR1 MDHEN and CDR2 SYDVKM. V shed 1 base and J 3 bases; nucleotides not matched to a gene: 2. CDR3 length: 15 amino acids. The CDR3 DNA follows: TGTGCCAGCAGTTTATCGGGACTAGCGAAAGAGACCCAGTACTTC. Translation: CASSLSGLAKETQYF.

This clonotype appeared many times. CDR3 sequence: CASSLAPWFTNYEQYV. The CDR3 DNA is TGTGCCAGCAGCTTGGCCCCGTGGTTCACGAACTACGAGCAGTACGTC. J is TRBJ2-7 and V is TRBV5-5; D unclear. CDR1 is SGHKS and CDR2 is YYEKEE in the germline V gene (reference sequence). V was cut by 0 bases and J by 3 bases, with 16 bases left in between. The length of the CDR3 is 16 residues.

This clonotype was found many times. V gene TRBV7-9 combines with J gene TRBJ2-5; maybe TRBD2 (5 bases). Germline CDR1 SEHNR, CDR2 FQNEAQ (reference sequence). The CDR3 length is 17 residues. Between the trimmed V and J ends, which lost 0 bases and 1 base, there was a span of 15 bases. As DNA, the CDR3 is TGTGCCAGCAGCTTAGCGAGGGCCACCCGAATCCAAGAGACCCAGTACTTC. This gives the protein CASSLARATRIQETQYF.

This clonotype has more than one count but fewer than ten. At one boundary the junction diverges from the germline segment, which might be a read error. The genes are TRBV19 and TRBJ1-1; tentative D call: TRBD1 (6 bases). This CDR3 is built from 14 residues. The V gene's germline CDR1 is LNHDA and CDR2 SQIVND (reference sequence). CDR3 sequence: CATRRGDDSTEVFF. The DNA for the CDR3 is TGTGCCACCCGAAGGGGGGACGACAGTACTGAAGTTTTCTTT.

This clonotype was recorded many times. The gene calls are TRBV20-1 and TRBJ2-7; 7 nucleotides align to TRBD1. With 1 base clipped from V and 0 bases from J, the junction kept 6 bases outside the gene matches. Germline V CDR1 and CDR2: DFQATT, SNEGSKA (reference sequence). The CDR3 sequence is 15 residues long. The CDR3 spells CSARVGQAGSYEQYF. In nucleotides, the CDR3 is TGCAGTGCTAGAGTAGGACAGGCGGGCTCCTACGAGCAGTACTTC.

This clonotype was detected ten times or more. V gene TRBV12-3 or TRBV12-4 combines with J gene TRBJ1-6; D unresolved. The CDR3 length is 12 residues. Trimming took 0 bases from V and 9 from J, leaving 3 bases between them. CDR3 bases: TGTGCCAGCAGTTTAGCGCTTTCACCCCTCCACTTT. Protein sequence: CASSLALSPLHF.

This clonotype appeared many times. The chain couples TRBV5-5 to TRBJ1-1; D is possibly TRBD1 (5 bases). V gave up 4 bases and J gave up 1 base, with 8 bases separating them. Germline values: CDR1 SGHKS, CDR2 YYEKEE (reference sequence). The CDR3 has 13 residues. CDR3 nucleotides: TGTGCCAGCAGCCCGGGACCGAACACTGAAGCTTTCTTT. Translating gives CASSPGPNTEAFF.

Comment on this clonotype: A much larger clone differs from this one at a single base, so this may be a read error. The chain couples TRBV5-1 to TRBJ2-7; TRBD1 aligns across 7 bases. With V trimmed by 0 bases and J by 3 bases, 6 bases remained unmatched. CDR1 is SGHRS, CDR2 YFSETQ, per germline. The CDR3 length is 15 residues. The CDR3 spells CASSLEARGSYEQYF. CDR3 sequence (DNA): TGCGCCAGCAGCTTGGAGGCCAGGGGGAGCTACGAGCAGTACTTC.

This clonotype was recorded at least ten times. The chain couples TRBV29-1 to TRBJ2-2; D is ambiguous. The germline gives CDR1 SQVTM, CDR2 ANQGSEA. There are 13 residues in the CDR3. V was trimmed by 2 bases and J by 5 bases, leaving 9 bases between them. The CDR3 is CSVELERTGELFF. Here the CDR3 DNA reads TGCAGCGTTGAACTAGAAAGGACCGGGGAGCTGTTTTTT.

Worth noting for this clonotype: The DNA is left out, because the CDR3 cannot be placed on it with certainty; the CDR3 is given as TCRdb lists it. The V call is TRBV11-3, the J call TRBJ1-5; whether TRBD1, the table's D call, matches the DNA was not checked. Germline lookup yields CDR1 SGHNT and CDR2 YENEEA. The CDR3 region is 21 residues in length, termini included. The CDR3: CASSFYICSANRQGAGQPQHF.

This clonotype came up many times. The rearrangement joins TRBV5-1 to TRBJ2-3, with D maybe TRBD1 (6 bases). CDR3 length equals 14 residues. V lost 6 bases, J lost 3 bases, and 14 bases lay in between. Germline V gene data show CDR1 as SGHRS and CDR2 as YFSETQ. The CDR3 DNA reads as TGCGCCAGCAATGGGGGCAGGATTACAGATACGCAGTATTTT. Residues: CASNGGRITDTQYF.

This clonotype was counted many times. The chain couples TRBV5-1 to TRBJ1-5, with a possible D match to TRBD1 (6 bases). With 1 base removed from V and 3 bases from J, the gap between germline ends came to 11 bases. From germline, CDR1 is SGHRS and CDR2 YFSETQ. The CDR3 totals 15 residues. CDR3 residues: CASSLQGGINQPQHF. The CDR3 nucleotides are TGCGCCAGCAGCTTGCAAGGGGGAATCAATCAGCCCCAGCATTTT.

This clonotype was seen ten or more times. The V call is TRBV5-1, the J call TRBJ1-5; TRBD1 matches 9 bases. This CDR3 has 14 amino acids. V was clipped by 4 bases and J by 7 bases; unmatched bases: 6. Per germline, CDR1 SGHRS and CDR2 YFSETQ. CDR3: CASSQGQGGQPQHF. The CDR3 DNA follows: TGCGCCAGCAGCCAGGGACAGGGTGGGCAGCCCCAGCATTTT.